The present T cell receptor beta chain was sequenced within a study of T cells in Graves' hyperthyroidism and ophthalmopathy. This clonotype has ten or more counts. The V gene's germline CDR1 is MNHNS and CDR2 SASEGT. V lost 8 bases to trimming and J lost 1 base, with 15 bases between them. The CDR3 length is 14 residues. RNA transcripts were the template for amplifying TCR beta CDR3 regions. First-round RT-PCR targeting the TCR CDR3 was performed with the HTBI primer set. TCRdb independently ran MiXCR on the multiplex PCR reads; one entry per CDR3 protein. Altogether approximately 330,000 distinct CDR3 sequences are present, 18% being singletons, with the ten largest covering 49%.

The chain uses TRBV6-1 and TRBJ2-7; D possibly uses TRBD1 or TRBD2 (6 bases each). The specimen was blood. The receptor comes from a woman between 50 and 59 years old with Graves' hyperthyroidism. The CDR3 nucleotides are TGTGCCAGCTCCGGGCAGGGGAGGTCCTACGAGCAGTACTTC. It yields the protein CASSGQGRSYEQYF.